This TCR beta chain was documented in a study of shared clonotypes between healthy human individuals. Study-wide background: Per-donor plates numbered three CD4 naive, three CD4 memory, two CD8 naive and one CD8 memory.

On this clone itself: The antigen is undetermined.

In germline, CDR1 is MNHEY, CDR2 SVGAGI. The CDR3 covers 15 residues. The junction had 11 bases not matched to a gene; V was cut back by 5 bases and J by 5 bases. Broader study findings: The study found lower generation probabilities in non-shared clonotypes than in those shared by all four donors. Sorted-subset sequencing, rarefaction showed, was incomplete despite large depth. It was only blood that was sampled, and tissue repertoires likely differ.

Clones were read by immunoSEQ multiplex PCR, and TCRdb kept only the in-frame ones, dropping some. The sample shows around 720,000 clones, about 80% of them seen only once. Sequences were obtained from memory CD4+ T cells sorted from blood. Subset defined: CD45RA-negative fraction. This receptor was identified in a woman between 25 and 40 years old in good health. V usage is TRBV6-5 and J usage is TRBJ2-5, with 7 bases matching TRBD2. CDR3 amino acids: CASSPRLAGTETQYF. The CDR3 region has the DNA TGTGCCAGCAGTCCCAGACTAGCCGGTACCGAGACCCAGTACTTC.